These 30 T cell receptor beta chains were all obtained from the same sample, sequenced in a study of blood T cell repertoires in COVID-19. The table came from immunoSEQ multiplex PCR; TCRdb's copy has only in-frame clones and leaves some out. Counted here are approximately 530,000 clones, less than 90% occurring once; the ten biggest clones make up about 8.2%. Sequencing was performed on peripheral blood. Receptors originate from a woman aged 45-60 years with COVID-19, enrolled during active disease.

CDR3 protein: CASSLRQGPVTDTQYF. CDR3 coding DNA: TGCGCCAGCAGCCTGAGACAGGGCCCAGTCACAGATACGCAGTATTTT. The chain couples TRBV5-1 to TRBJ2-3; TRBD1 agrees at 7 bases. V trimming: 4 bases; J trimming: 2 bases; junction bases outside the gene matches: 10. The CDR3 runs to 16 residues. Germline CDR1 SGHRS, CDR2 YFSETQ.

This clone was counted once. CDR3: CAWSPGTGNTIYF. For the CDR3, the DNA is TGTGCCTGGAGCCCCGGGACTGGAAACACCATATATTTT. The chain has TRBV30 and TRBJ1-3; D is unresolved. With 3 bases removed from V and 2 bases from J, the gap between germline ends came to 8 bases. CDR1 is GTSNPN, CDR2 SVGIG, per germline (reference sequence). The CDR3 loop spans 13 amino acids.

The chain couples TRBV24-1 to TRBJ1-1, with 9 bases matching TRBD1. Trimming took 1 base from V and 3 from J; bases not matched to a gene: 8. This CDR3 has 17 residues. CDR1 is KGHDR, CDR2 SFDVKD, per germline. CDR3 DNA sequence: TGTGCCACCAGTGATTTCATTACAGGGGGCGCGGACACTGAAGCTTTCTTT. Residues: CATSDFITGGADTEAFF.

The chain employs TRBV7-8 and TRBJ1-2; no definite D call. This CDR3 has 13 residues. Germline CDR1 reads SGHVS; CDR2 reads FQNEAQ. Trimming took off 1 base at V and 4 bases at J, with 7 bases between the two ends. CDR3 region: CASSLGGVYGYTF. DNA for the CDR3: TGTGCCAGCAGCTTAGGTGGAGTCTATGGCTACACCTTC.

The chain has TRBV6-6 and TRBJ2-5, with TRBD1 as a possible D gene (5 bases). Germline V gene sequence: CDR1 MNHNY, CDR2 SVGAGI (reference sequence). Between the trimmed V and J ends, which lost 2 bases and 5 bases, there was a span of 18 bases. The CDR3 has 16 residues. The chain's CDR3 is CASSYPSSGKGETQYF. CDR3 coding DNA: TGTGCCAGCAGTTACCCATCGTCAGGGAAAGGGGAGACCCAGTACTTC.

The chain is built from TRBV6-5 and TRBJ1-2; the D is unclear. This CDR3 region has 13 residues. Trimming shortened V by 6 bases and J by 0 bases, and 8 bases separated the two germline ends. CDR1 and CDR2 from the germline V gene are MNHEY and SVGAGI. CDR3 sequence reads: CASRYPANYGYTF. The DNA of the CDR3 is TGTGCCAGCAGGTACCCAGCTAACTATGGCTACACCTTC.

The V and J genes are TRBV2 and TRBJ1-6, with D perhaps matching TRBD1 (6 bases). V gave up 0 bases and J gave up 10 bases, with 10 bases separating them. CDR1 and CDR2 from the germline V gene are SNHLY and FYNNEI. The CDR3 contains 14 residues. The chain's CDR3 is CASSEARQESPLHF. Written as DNA, the CDR3 is TGTGCCAGCAGTGAAGCCAGACAGGAATCACCCCTCCACTTT.

The chain carries TRBV19 and TRBJ2-7, with 8 bases identical to TRBD2. The V segment lost 5 bases and the J segment 3 bases; nucleotides outside the gene matches: 6. Germline CDR1 is LNHDA and CDR2 is SQIVND (reference sequence). The CDR3 is 14 residues long. The CDR3 spells CASSPASGGYEQYF. CDR3 bases: TGTGCCAGTAGTCCAGCCAGCGGGGGCTACGAGCAGTACTTC.

The V call is TRBV4-1, the J call TRBJ2-2; D ambiguous. The CDR3 is 16 residues long. CDR1 is MGHRA and CDR2 is YSYEKL in the germline V gene. Deletions cut 4 bases from V and 2 bases from J, with 14 bases between. The CDR3 here is CASSLSTWANTGELFF. CDR3 coding DNA: TGCGCCAGCAGCCTGTCAACATGGGCAAACACCGGGGAGCTGTTTTTT.

This clone was observed many times. CDR3 amino acids: CASSLLSDFRDRDSPLHF. Written as DNA, the CDR3 is TGTGCCAGCAGCTTACTCAGTGATTTCCGGGACAGGGACTCACCCCTCCACTTT. The chain combines TRBV5-4 with TRBJ1-6; 9 bases align to TRBD1. The CDR3 loop spans 18 amino acids. After removal of 2 bases from V and 10 bases from J, the junction contained 16 bases not matched to a gene. Germline V gene sequence: CDR1 SGHNT, CDR2 YYREEE (reference sequence).

This CDR3 reads CAVGQDTDTQYF. The CDR3 coding sequence is TGTGCCGTCGGACAGGACACAGATACGCAGTATTTT. The chain uses TRBV10-3 and TRBJ2-3; 7 bases align to TRBD1. V was pared by 11 bases and J by 2 bases, with 4 bases of the junction left unmatched. The CDR3 has 12 amino acids. Germline V gene data show CDR1 as ENHRY and CDR2 as SYGVKD.

This clone was seen a handful of times. This chain links TRBV4-2 with TRBJ1-2, with D unclear. The CDR3 consists of 12 residues. Between the trimmed V and J ends, which lost 3 bases and 4 bases, there was a span of 6 bases. CDR1 is LGHNA and CDR2 is YNFKEQ in the germline V gene. CDR3 loop: CASSQYSYGYTF. In nucleotides, the CDR3 is TGTGCCAGCAGCCAGTACAGCTATGGCTACACCTTC.

This chain uses TRBV27 with TRBJ2-7, with a possible D match to TRBD1 (6 bases). The germline CDR1 and CDR2 sequences are MNHEY and SMNVEV (reference sequence). The CDR3 is 15 amino acids. The ends were cut back, 3 bases at V and 3 bases at J, with 15 bases in the middle. Here the CDR3 reads CASSLNGQSLYEQYF. CDR3 DNA: TGTGCCAGCAGTTTGAACGGACAGAGTCTCTACGAGCAGTACTTC.

There are a few counts of this clone. The chain links TRBV19 to TRBJ1-5; 7 bases are shared with TRBD1. Germline V gene data show CDR1 as LNHDA and CDR2 as SQIVND (reference sequence). This CDR3 is built from 13 residues. The V gene end was trimmed by 8 bases and the J gene end by 8 bases; junction bases not matched to a gene: 9. Here the CDR3 DNA reads TGTGCCAGTTCCGGAGACAGGGAAAAGCCCCAGCATTTT. Amino acids: CASSGDREKPQHF.

The V and J genes are TRBV4-1 and TRBJ1-2; 8 nucleotides agree with TRBD1. Per the germline V gene, CDR1 is MGHRA and CDR2 is YSYEKL. Germline trimming cut 3 bases from V and 8 bases from J; bases unmatched to any gene: 11. The CDR3 contains 15 residues. The CDR3 nucleotides read TGCGCCAGCAGCCATGACAGGGGTCGAGGAGGCGGCTACACCTTC. As protein: CASSHDRGRGGGYTF.

The chain joins TRBV27 to TRBJ1-4, with D perhaps TRBD1 (5 bases). The V gene's germline CDR1 is MNHEY and CDR2 SMNVEV (reference sequence). The CDR3 extends over 14 amino acids. Trimming removed 5 bases at V and 5 bases at J, with 12 bases between. CDR3 DNA: TGTGCCAGCAGTCCCTCCGGGGGGAATGAAAAACTGTTTTTT. It specifies CASSPSGGNEKLFF.

The J gene is TRBJ1-2, the V gene TRBV30, with D maybe TRBD1 (6 bases). Trimming stripped 8 bases from V and 3 bases from J, with 19 bases between. Per germline, CDR1 GTSNPN and CDR2 SVGIG (reference sequence). The CDR3 has 14 amino acids. The CDR3 nucleotides read TGTGCCGGGACCAAAGGGGGTTATTACTATGGCTACACCTTC. This translates into CAGTKGGYYYGYTF.

This clone was recorded only once. The chain uses TRBV28 and TRBJ1-4; perhaps TRBD1 as D (5 bases). Germline CDR1 is MDHEN and CDR2 is SYDVKM. Trimming removed 5 bases from V and 2 bases from J, with 30 bases in between. CDR3 length equals 21 residues. The chain's CDR3 is CASSPTGPLGLSGGTNEKLFF. In DNA form, the CDR3 reads TGTGCCAGCAGTCCCACCGGACCGCTCGGTCTCAGCGGGGGGACTAATGAAAAACTGTTTTTT.

V gene TRBV6-5 combines with J gene TRBJ1-5; no reliable D call. The V and J ends lost 6 bases and 5 bases respectively, with 8 bases between them. This CDR3 contains 12 residues. Germline lookup yields CDR1 MNHEY and CDR2 SVGAGI. This CDR3 reads CASRSRDQPQHF. The CDR3 DNA reads as TGTGCCAGCAGGTCCCGGGATCAGCCCCAGCATTTT.

V is TRBV30 and J is TRBJ1-2; D gene uncertain. CDR3 length: 14 amino acids. V lost 3 bases and J 1 base, leaving 12 bases between the germline ends. Germline V gives CDR1 GTSNPN, CDR2 SVGIG (reference sequence). The CDR3 here is CAWSRGRSNYGYTF. The CDR3 nucleotides read TGTGCCTGGAGCCGAGGGAGGAGTAACTATGGCTACACCTTC.

The gene calls are TRBV30 and TRBJ2-2; TRBD2 matches 7 bases. J was trimmed by 6 bases and V by 5 bases; bases with no gene match: 0. Germline CDR1 reads GTSNPN; CDR2 reads SVGIG (reference sequence). The CDR3 is 11 amino acids. CDR3 coding DNA: TGTGCCTGGCGGGGGGCCGGGGAGCTGTTTTTT. It specifies CAWRGAGELFF. The full variable domain, its missing parts supplied by reference TRBV30 and TRBJ2-2, is SQTIHQWPATLVQPVGSPLSLECTVEGTSNPNLYWYRQAAGRGLQLLFYSVGIGQISSEVPQNLSASRPQDRQFILSSKKLLLSDSGFYLCAWRGAGELFFGEGSRLTVL.

This chain uses TRBV4-1 with TRBJ2-3; D is perhaps TRBD1 (5 bases). The CDR3 totals 15 residues. Germline values: CDR1 MGHRA, CDR2 YSYEKL. Between the trimmed V and J ends, which lost 1 base and 3 bases, there was a span of 11 bases. CDR3 protein: CASSQVQGRTDTQYF. CDR3 DNA: TGCGCCAGCAGCCAAGTCCAGGGAAGAACAGATACGCAGTATTTT.

For the CDR3, the DNA is TGTGCCAGCAGCTTGAAAGGGGATACTGAAGCTTTCTTT. This sequence encodes CASSLKGDTEAFF. This chain joins TRBV5-4 and TRBJ1-1, with D possibly being TRBD1 (5 bases). Trimming took off 1 base at V and 5 bases at J, with 9 bases between the two ends. Germline V gene sequence: CDR1 SGHNT, CDR2 YYREEE (reference sequence). There are 13 residues in the CDR3.

This chain uses TRBV29-1 with TRBJ1-2, with D unclear. Trimming left V 3 bases short and J 2 bases short, with 13 bases between. The CDR3 is 14 amino acids. Germline V gene sequence: CDR1 SQVTM, CDR2 ANQGSEA. CDR3 sequence: CSVDGGQTNYGYTF. The CDR3 nucleotides are TGCAGCGTTGACGGAGGGCAAACGAACTATGGCTACACCTTC.

The rearrangement uses TRBV4-2 and TRBJ1-2; 9 positions match TRBD1. Germline V gene lookup returns CDR1 LGHNA and CDR2 YNFKEQ. J gave up 8 bases and V 0 bases, and 10 bases lay outside the gene matches. There are 16 residues in the CDR3. DNA for the CDR3: TGTGCCAGCAGCCAAGATAGGACAGGGGTTTCGCGGGGCTACACCTTC. Its protein product is CASSQDRTGVSRGYTF.

The rearrangement links TRBV27 to TRBJ2-7; 7 nucleotides line up with TRBD1. The germline gives CDR1 MNHEY, CDR2 SMNVEV (reference sequence). The CDR3 is 14 amino acids. V shed 5 bases and J 6 bases; nucleotides not matched to a gene: 10. The CDR3 DNA reads as TGTGCCAGCAGTCTTAACAGGGGTGAAGGCGAGCAGTACTTC. As protein: CASSLNRGEGEQYF.

This clone was picked up a small number of times. CDR3 in DNA: TGCGCCAGCAGCCGTGCCGGGACAGGGGGCGTTGGGGACAATCAGCCCCAGCATTTT. It yields the protein CASSRAGTGGVGDNQPQHF. V and J are TRBV4-1 and TRBJ1-5, with TRBD1 identical over 12 bases. Germline loops: CDR1 MGHRA, CDR2 YSYEKL. There are 19 residues in the CDR3. The V and J ends lost 4 bases and 3 bases, in that order; junction bases with no gene match: 13.

This clone has just one count. The chain uses TRBV2 and TRBJ2-1; TRBD2 agrees at 8 bases. Germline CDR1 and CDR2: SNHLY and FYNNEI. Losses at the gene ends were 9 bases for V and 6 bases for J; bases not matched to a gene: 10. The CDR3 has 14 amino acids. CDR3 residues: CASVGTRRVNEQFF. For the CDR3, the DNA is TGTGCCAGTGTAGGGACTAGGAGGGTCAATGAGCAGTTCTTC.

This chain uses TRBV20-1 with TRBJ1-1; 7 bases line up with TRBD1. Germline values: CDR1 DFQATT, CDR2 SNEGSKA (reference sequence). There are 15 residues in the CDR3. The ends lost 3 bases at V and 4 bases at J; junction bases unmatched: 11. The DNA for the CDR3 is TGCAGTGCTAGTTCAAGGAAGGGGGCGAGCACTGAAGCTTTCTTT. Amino acids: CSASSRKGASTEAFF.

The chain employs TRBV30 and TRBJ1-1, with a tentative D call TRBD1 (5 bases). V was trimmed by 3 bases and J by 5 bases, leaving 13 bases between them. The CDR3 consists of 13 residues. Germline CDR1 and CDR2: GTSNPN and SVGIG (reference sequence). The DNA of the CDR3 is TGTGCCTGGAGGATAGTCGGGGGGACTGAAGCTTTCTTT. Translation gives CAWRIVGGTEAFF.